A single sample is the source of the 8 T cell receptor beta chains below, sequenced in a study of blood T cells in healthy people across ages. It was with a sample-barcoded 5' primer and a J-beta primer mix that a second PCR of roughly 6 to 12 cycles was run. MiXCR was run by TCRdb on the 5' RACE reads, yielding one entry per CDR3 protein. The sample has 550,000 to 600,000 distinct CDR3 sequences; approximately 27% are singletons. Sequenced material: blood. Receptor source: a woman in her sixties or seventies in good health.

V gene TRBV6-5 combines with J gene TRBJ2-7, with 9 positions matching TRBD2. This CDR3 comprises 17 residues. Per germline, CDR1 MNHEY and CDR2 SVGAGI. V lost 5 bases and J lost 2; bases outside the gene matches: 13. The CDR3: CASSHLGSGGLAYEQYF. The CDR3 DNA reads as TGTGCCAGCAGTCACCTTGGGAGCGGGGGGCTCGCCTACGAGCAGTACTTC.

The chain recombines TRBV7-2 with TRBJ1-2; weak D call: TRBD1 (5 bases). V lost 5 bases to trimming and J lost 6 bases, with 13 bases between them. Looked up from germline, CDR1 is SGHTA and CDR2 is FQGNSA. The CDR3 has 13 residues. The CDR3 DNA reads TGTGCCAGCAGCCATACAATGGGGGATGGCTACACCTTC. Its translation: CASSHTMGDGYTF.

The V and J genes are TRBV19 and TRBJ2-7; 7 bases align to TRBD1. The ends lost 5 bases at V and 2 bases at J; junction bases unmatched: 9. Germline V CDR1 and CDR2: LNHDA, SQIVND (reference sequence). CDR3 length: 15 residues. CDR3 DNA sequence: TGTGCCAGTAGTGTTTTACCGGGACAGCCCTACGAGCAGTACTTC. Encoded protein: CASSVLPGQPYEQYF.

The chain carries TRBV27 and TRBJ1-2; D is uncertain. This CDR3 spans 15 amino acids. Trimming pared 5 bases from V and 1 base from J, leaving 14 bases between. Germline CDR1 reads MNHEY; CDR2 reads SMNVEV (reference sequence). CDR3 loop: CASSPLLRGNYGYTF. The DNA for the CDR3 is TGTGCCAGCAGTCCTCTTTTGAGAGGTAACTATGGCTACACCTTC.

This clonotype was seen more than once but under ten times. V gene TRBV20-1 combines with J gene TRBJ2-7; D gene unclear. V dropped 4 bases and J dropped 4 bases, with 11 bases sitting between them. Per the germline V gene, CDR1 is DFQATT and CDR2 is SNEGSKA (reference sequence). The CDR3 is 12 residues long. CDR3 sequence reads: CSAITKQYEQYF. The CDR3 DNA follows: TGCAGTGCTATCACCAAACAATACGAGCAGTACTTC.

In its sample, this clonotype was seen a few times. The V gene is TRBV2, the J gene TRBJ2-2; D gene uncertain. This CDR3 spans 14 amino acids. The germline V gene encodes CDR1 SNHLY and CDR2 FYNNEI. V lost 4 bases to trimming and J lost 7 bases, with 13 bases between them. The CDR3 bases are TGTGCCAGCAGTGTGCAGGAAGATGACGGGGAGCTGTTTTTT. It encodes CASSVQEDDGELFF.

The chain couples TRBV20-1 to TRBJ2-7; D possibly uses TRBD1 or TRBD2 (6 bases each). The CDR3 has 17 residues. In germline, CDR1 is DFQATT, CDR2 SNEGSKA (reference sequence). The V and J ends lost 3 bases and 2 bases respectively, with 23 bases between them. The CDR3 reads CSARGENWGATPYEQYF. Here the CDR3 DNA reads TGCAGTGCTAGGGGGGAGAATTGGGGGGCCACACCCTACGAGCAGTACTTC.

This clonotype was seen a few times. The chain carries TRBV7-2 and TRBJ1-1; D is uncertain. The CDR3 is 14 residues long. V was trimmed by 2 bases and J by 1 base, leaving 8 bases between them. The germline V gene encodes CDR1 SGHTA and CDR2 FQGNSA. The chain's CDR3 is CASSLRPGNTEAFF. The CDR3 nucleotides read TGTGCCAGCAGCTTAAGGCCAGGGAACACTGAAGCTTTCTTT.